The 4 T cell receptor beta chains below were found in one sample sequenced in a study. TCRdb keeps only in-frame clones here, not all; method: immunoSEQ multiplex PCR. Among approximately 50,000 clones listed, approximately 93% were seen once. Sequencing used PBMCs. These receptors were taken from a middle-aged man with rheumatoid arthritis.

The V gene is TRBV18, the J gene TRBJ2-2; a possible D gene is TRBD1 (5 bases). The V gene lost 0 bases and the J gene lost 4 bases, with 12 bases spanning the gap. Germline V gene data show CDR1 as KGHSH and CDR2 as LQKENI. The CDR3 is 16 amino acids. CDR3 amino acids: CASSPPSGKGTGELFF. CDR3 DNA sequence: TGTGCCAGCTCACCACCCTCAGGGAAGGGCACCGGGGAGCTGTTTTTT.

CDR3 sequence reads: CASSPKKGRDTEAFF. The CDR3 nucleotides read TGTGCCAGCTCACCAAAAAAAGGGCGGGACACTGAAGCTTTCTTT. This sequence joins TRBV18 and TRBJ1-1, with D unclear. This CDR3 comprises 15 residues. Per the germline V gene, CDR1 is KGHSH and CDR2 is LQKENI. Trimming took off 2 bases at V and 3 bases at J, with 13 bases between the two ends.

The V call is TRBV5-1, the J call TRBJ2-1; D is ambiguous. V was trimmed by 5 bases and J by 5 bases, leaving 17 bases between them. The length of the CDR3 is 15 residues. Per germline, CDR1 SGHRS and CDR2 YFSETQ. The CDR3 spells CASRLRLDGNNEQFF. As DNA, the CDR3 is TGCGCCAGCAGGTTGCGGCTAGATGGGAACAATGAGCAGTTCTTC.

This rearrangement joins TRBV6-4 to TRBJ2-5; D perhaps matches TRBD1 (5 bases). The CDR3 has 13 residues. V was cut by 2 bases and J by 5 bases, with 9 bases left in between. CDR1 and CDR2 from the germline V gene are MRHNA and SNTAGT. The CDR3 loop is CASSDRPGETQYF. Written as DNA, the CDR3 is TGTGCCAGCAGTGACCGACCAGGGGAGACCCAGTACTTC.